This T cell receptor (beta chain) originates from a study of T cells after somatic rescue of genetic block. Trimming pared 3 bases from V and 1 base from J, leaving 15 bases between. CDR3 length: 16 amino acids. Germline V gives CDR1 SGHAT, CDR2 FQNNGV. Some clones are missing from TCRdb's copy, which holds only in-frame ones; the method was immunoSEQ multiplex PCR. The sample lists more than 70,000 clones, just under 90% occurring once. The sample taken for sequencing was peripheral blood mononuclear cells (PBMCs). The clonotype was recovered from a woman younger than 35. The chain combines TRBV11-2 with TRBJ2-5, with D tentatively TRBD1 (6 bases). The CDR3 sequence: CASSFWGRGIQETQYF. The CDR3 region has the DNA TGTGCCAGCAGCTTCTGGGGCAGGGGCATCCAAGAGACCCAGTACTTC.